Only a few counts were recorded for the clone carrying this T cell receptor (beta chain). V dropped 6 bases and J dropped 8 bases, with 11 bases sitting between them. This CDR3 contains 12 residues. Germline CDR1 reads MDHEN; CDR2 reads SYDVKM. Seattle-derived patients entered the study during active infection and were followed longitudinally. In the study's own analysis: Nucleated cell counts were estimated from reference gene primer amplification. Profiled with immunoSEQ multiplex PCR; TCRdb holds only in-frame clones, not every one. The V and J calls and clone size come from that table; D and trimming were worked out from the DNA. The table shows approximately 440,000 clones, with 88% occurring only once. The sample is drawn from a study of blood T cell repertoires in COVID-19. Study information: The analysed material was cDNA or gDNA that came from T cells, B-cell-depleted T cells, or PBMCs.

Sequences were obtained from peripheral blood. This receptor was taken from a woman aged 45 to 65 with COVID-19, enrolled during active disease. The chain uses TRBV28 and TRBJ1-5, with D unclear. CDR3 in DNA: TGTGCCAGCAGCCCGCCCGACAAGCCCCAGCATTTT. Protein sequence: CASSPPDKPQHF.